This TCR beta chain was retrieved from a study of T-cell memory formation after mild COVID-19. Study results and limitations: The finding that pre-infection memory included some responding clones suggested that cross-reactive memory joined.

Per germline, CDR1 MNHEY and CDR2 SVGAGI. The CDR3 has 13 residues. The V gene lost 0 bases and the J gene lost 7 bases, with 7 bases spanning the gap. TCRdb reanalysed the 5' RACE reads using MiXCR and keeps one entry per CDR3 protein. Of approximately 290,000 distinct CDR3 sequences listed, roughly a fifth were seen once; the top ten hold around 21%. As to this clonotype: Its cognate antigen is unknown.

The TCR was taken from a man younger than 35 who had mild COVID-19 (a few samples of this study predate the infection). Cell type and time point are not known. V usage is TRBV6-5 and J usage is TRBJ2-1, with D unclear. What was sequenced was PBMCs or a T cell subset sorted from them (not recorded which). As DNA, the CDR3 is TGTGCCAGCAGTTACTCGTCTGGGAATGAGCAGTTCTTC. This translates into CASSYSSGNEQFF.